These T cell receptor beta chains were read from a single sample in a study of cytomegalovirus exposure and HLA in healthy donors. The assay was immunoSEQ multiplex PCR, and TCRdb's table has in-frame clones only and misses some. The table has around 150,000 clones, roughly 76% seen once. Material for sequencing was PBMCs. The receptor source for this set is a human donor in good health. CDR3s include the opening cysteine and the closing phenylalanine or tryptophan.

v_call	j_call	cdr3_aa
TRBV14	TRBJ1-4	CASSQAGSVVEKLFF
TRBV30	TRBJ1-3	CAWNRAANTIYF
TRBV4-1	TRBJ1-3	CASSLAEGDTIYF
TRBV7-9	TRBJ2-1	CASRPRTGDAGGEQFF
TRBV4-1	TRBJ2-7	CASSQASIQQGVYEQYF
TRBV30	TRBJ2-1	CAWSLGLVNEQFF
TRBV23-1	TRBJ1-2	CASSQSGDRENGSNGYTF
TRBV9	TRBJ1-6	CASSVDSIENSPLHF
TRBV7-2	TRBJ2-5	CASSLGLATETQYF
TRBV7-8	TRBJ1-1	CASSQDRVNRTEAFF
TRBV21-1	TRBJ2-7	CASSKGVTGLGSSYEQYF
TRBV7-8	TRBJ2-7	CASSLERGSYEQYF
TRBV27	TRBJ1-5	CASRTTGYSNQPQHF
TRBV29-1	TRBJ1-1	CSVVIRSLNTEAFF
TRBV18	TRBJ2-3	CASSPPAVTDTQYF
TRBV27	TRBJ1-6	CASSPGISPLHF
TRBV7-3	TRBJ2-1	CASSPVHTSGNEQFF
TRBV10-3	TRBJ1-3	CAITSGALSGNTIYF
TRBV7-6	TRBJ1-4	CASSLGGFRGEKLFF
TRBV9	TRBJ2-3	CASSVVPSGSTDTQYF
TRBV25-1	TRBJ2-1	CASSGGRGVNEQFF
TRBV5-1	TRBJ2-1	CASSPDRGLVNEQFF